The rows below give T cell receptor beta chains drawn from one sample of a study of tissue T cells after allogeneic stem cell transplantation. The repertoire was sequenced with immunoSEQ multiplex PCR; TCRdb's copy has only in-frame clones and lacks some. The table includes fewer than 30,000 clones, around 67% detected once. The sample here was tissue from the ileum, taken at autopsy. The receptors stem from a female donor of 60 years or more with lung cancer. CDR3s include the opening cysteine and the closing phenylalanine or tryptophan. Fields, in order: D gene, clone size, V gene, J gene, CDR3 protein, CDR3 DNA. A D gene is named only where the DNA matches it firmly. Clone sizes are given selectively: once, few, many, or a class where the clone is expanded.

D: TRBD2; size: once; V: TRBV5-4; J: TRBJ2-5; CDR3: CASSKPSGGMAGETQYF; DNA: TGTGCCAGCAGCAAGCCTAGCGGGGGAATGGCCGGGGAGACCCAGTACTTC
D: TRBD2; size: .; V: TRBV27; J: TRBJ2-5; CDR3: CASSLLVGREETQYF; DNA: TGTGCCAGCAGTTTGTTAGTTGGGAGGGAGGAGACCCAGTACTTC
D: .; size: .; V: TRBV7-8; J: TRBJ2-1; CDR3: CASSGPSRGVNEQFF; DNA: TGTGCCAGCAGCGGCCCTTCCCGTGGGGTCAATGAGCAGTTCTTC
D: .; size: .; V: TRBV6-5; J: TRBJ1-2; CDR3: CASTLIGANYGYTF; DNA: TGTGCCAGCACCCTAATAGGGGCTAACTATGGCTACACCTTC
D: .; size: few; V: TRBV6-1; J: TRBJ2-2; CDR3: CASSEYRTGELFF; DNA: TGTGCCAGCAGTGAATACAGAACCGGGGAGCTGTTTTTT
D: .; size: .; V: TRBV10-1; J: TRBJ1-5; CDR3: CASSESHPPIGESDQPQHF; DNA: TGCGCCAGCAGTGAGTCTCACCCCCCAATCGGGGAATCCGATCAGCCCCAGCATTTT
D: TRBD2; size: .; V: TRBV3-1/TRBV3-2; J: TRBJ2-1; CDR3: CASSQGTSGISYNEQFF; DNA: TGTGCCAGCAGCCAAGGGACTAGCGGGATCTCCTACAATGAGCAGTTCTTC
D: .; size: .; V: TRBV4-1; J: TRBJ2-5; CDR3: CASSQVDFQETQYF; DNA: TGCGCCAGCAGCCAAGTCGACTTTCAAGAGACCCAGTACTTC
D: .; size: .; V: TRBV30; J: TRBJ2-1; CDR3: CAWGRGQFEYEQFF; DNA: TGTGCCTGGGGTAGGGGTCAATTCGAATATGAGCAGTTCTTC
D: TRBD2; size: few; V: TRBV28; J: TRBJ2-2; CDR3: CASSLDVREGSTGELFF; DNA: TGTGCCAGCAGTTTAGATGTGCGGGAGGGGTCCACCGGGGAGCTGTTTTTT
D: TRBD1; size: .; V: TRBV6-5; J: TRBJ1-1; CDR3: CASSHLQGVTEAFF; DNA: TGTGCCAGCAGCCATTTACAGGGGGTGACTGAAGCTTTCTTT
D: TRBD1; size: .; V: TRBV10-3; J: TRBJ2-5; CDR3: CAIRGTGRGPETQYF; DNA: TGTGCCATCAGGGGGACAGGCCGGGGACCAGAGACCCAGTACTTC
D: .; size: .; V: TRBV27; J: TRBJ1-6; CDR3: CASSFRGRNDSPLHF; DNA: TGTGCCAGCAGTTTTAGGGGCAGGAATGATTCACCCCTCCACTTT
D: TRBD2; size: .; V: TRBV9; J: TRBJ2-1; CDR3: CASSVSGTSSYNEQFF; DNA: TGTGCCAGCAGCGTATCCGGGACTAGCTCCTACAATGAGCAGTTCTTC
D: TRBD1; size: .; V: TRBV19; J: TRBJ1-2; CDR3: CASSRANRGYGYTF; DNA: TGTGCCAGTAGTAGAGCGAACAGGGGCTATGGCTACACCTTC
D: .; size: .; V: TRBV19; J: TRBJ2-6; CDR3: CASTTGQPVVLTF; DNA: TGTGCCAGTACCACGGGACAACCCGTCGTCCTGACTTTC
D: .; size: .; V: TRBV15; J: TRBJ1-2; CDR3: CATSRPRQRANYGYTF; DNA: TGTGCCACCAGCAGACCTCGACAGAGAGCTAACTATGGCTACACCTTC
D: .; size: .; V: TRBV11-3; J: TRBJ1-1; CDR3: CASSLDGENTEAFF; DNA: TGTGCCAGCAGCTTAGATGGCGAGAACACTGAAGCTTTCTTT
D: .; size: once; V: TRBV7-3; J: TRBJ2-1; CDR3: CASSSSGLTGGEQFF; DNA: TGTGCCAGCAGCTCCTCCGGTCTAACAGGAGGTGAGCAGTTCTTC
D: .; size: .; V: TRBV6-5; J: TRBJ1-2; CDR3: CASSYSRTAANYGYTF; DNA: TGTGCCAGCAGTTACTCGAGGACAGCAGCTAACTATGGCTACACCTTC
D: .; size: once; V: TRBV19; J: TRBJ1-5; CDR3: CASSPRIGNSNQPQHF; DNA: TGTGCCAGTAGTCCCCGGATTGGCAATAGCAATCAGCCCCAGCATTTT
D: .; size: .; V: TRBV27; J: TRBJ1-2; CDR3: CASSLSISSYGYTF; DNA: TGTGCCAGCAGTTTATCGATCAGCAGCTATGGCTACACCTTC